The next 31 T cell receptor beta chains were all read from a single sample in a study of shared clonotypes between healthy human individuals. Assay: immunoSEQ multiplex PCR; the TCRdb copy retains only in-frame clones and omits some. Of over a million clones listed, 95% to 97% were seen once; the top ten hold about 1%. The sequenced material came from naive CD4+ T cells sorted from blood. Subset described: CD45RA+ positively selected. The receptors were sampled from a man aged 25 to 40 in good health.

The chain joins TRBV7-6 to TRBJ2-1, with D maybe TRBD1 (6 bases). Trimming removed 5 bases at V and 4 bases at J, with 18 bases between. The CDR3 consists of 16 residues. Germline loops: CDR1 SGHVS, CDR2 FNYEAQ. CDR3 nucleotides: TGTGCCAGCAGCCCAACGACAGGCTGGCGTTACAATGAGCAGTTCTTC. Its protein product is CASSPTTGWRYNEQFF.

Concerning this clone itself: The sample carries other DNA sequences with the same CDR3. The chain recombines TRBV5-1 with TRBJ2-5; tentatively, D is TRBD1 (5 bases). Trimming stripped 2 bases from V and 1 base from J, with 6 bases between. The germline CDR1 and CDR2 sequences are SGHRS and YFSETQ. CDR3 size: 13 residues. The CDR3 is CASSFGAQETQYF. CDR3 coding DNA: TGCGCCAGCAGCTTTGGGGCCCAAGAGACCCAGTACTTC.

J is TRBJ2-1 and V is TRBV18; 13 nucleotides agree with TRBD2. After removal of 3 bases from V and 10 bases from J, the junction contained 3 bases not matched to a gene. This CDR3 spans 14 amino acids. Looked up from germline, CDR1 is KGHSH and CDR2 is LQKENI. CDR3 sequence reads: CASSPTSGRMEQFF. For the CDR3, the DNA is TGTGCCAGCTCACCGACTAGCGGGAGGATGGAGCAGTTCTTC.

The J gene is TRBJ2-1, the V gene TRBV4-1, with 12 bases aligning to TRBD2. The length of the CDR3 is 15 residues. With V trimmed by 4 bases and J by 12 bases, 10 bases remained unmatched. Germline assignment: CDR1 MGHRA and CDR2 YSYEKL. CDR3 sequence (DNA): TGCGCCAGCAGCCCACCGGGACTAGCGGGTTTTGGGCAGTTCTTC. It encodes CASSPPGLAGFGQFF.

The chain's CDR3 is CASSLVPAGGTQYF. The CDR3 DNA is TGTGCCAGCAGCTTAGTTCCAGCGGGGGGTACCCAGTACTTC. The chain has TRBV7-2 and TRBJ2-5, with 9 bases identical to TRBD2. CDR3 length: 14 residues. V was pared by 1 base and J by 8 bases, with 5 bases of the junction left unmatched. The germline V gene has CDR1 SGHTA and CDR2 FQGNSA. The full variable domain, with the rest looked up from reference TRBV7-2 and TRBJ2-5, is GAGVSQSPSNKVTEKGKDVELRCDPISGHTALYWYRQSLGQGLEFLIYFQGNSAPDKSGLPSDRFSAERTGGSVSTLTIQRTQQEDSAVYLCASSLVPAGGTQYFGPGTRLLVL.

The genes are TRBV6-6 and TRBJ1-5, with D maybe TRBD1 (6 bases). CDR1 is MNHNY, CDR2 SVGAGI, per germline (reference sequence). V was trimmed by 2 bases and J by 3 bases, leaving 11 bases between them. This CDR3 is 15 amino acids long. Written as DNA, the CDR3 is TGTGCCAGCAGTTACCAAATGGGGGCCAATCAGCCCCAGCATTTT. Its protein product is CASSYQMGANQPQHF.

V and J are TRBV5-1 and TRBJ2-1; unclear D gene. This CDR3 is built from 13 residues. Trimming left V 6 bases short and J 5 bases short, with 12 bases between. Germline V gives CDR1 SGHRS, CDR2 YFSETQ. CDR3 region: CASMLIADNEQFF. CDR3 nucleotide sequence: TGCGCCAGCATGTTGATAGCCGACAATGAGCAGTTCTTC.

This clone has at least ten counts. The chain employs TRBV7-9 and TRBJ1-4, with D possibly matching TRBD1 (5 bases). Trimming cost V 6 bases and J 5 bases, with 10 bases left between them. Germline loops: CDR1 SEHNR, CDR2 FQNEAQ (reference sequence). CDR3 size: 13 residues. CDR3: CASSGQGNEKLFF. Here the CDR3 DNA reads TGTGCCAGCAGTGGTCAGGGAAATGAAAAACTGTTTTTT. Filled out from reference TRBV7-9 and TRBJ1-4, the complete variable domain reads DTGVSQNPRHKITKRGQNVTFRCDPISEHNRLYWYRQTLGQGPEFLTYFQNEAQLEKSRLLSDRFSAERPKGSFSTLEIQRTEQGDSAMYLCASSGQGNEKLFFGSGTQLSVL.

The chain couples TRBV21-1 to TRBJ2-7. TRBV21-1 is a known pseudogene. This CDR3 contains 15 residues. In DNA, the CDR3 is TGTGCCAGCAGCGAATCCTTGGACCTCCTCTACGAGCAGTACTTC. Translation: CASSESLDLLYEQYF.

Only one count was recorded for this clone. The rearrangement uses TRBV5-1 and TRBJ2-5; no definite D call. With 4 bases removed from V and 2 bases from J, the gap between germline ends came to 15 bases. CDR3 size: 15 residues. From germline, CDR1 is SGHRS and CDR2 YFSETQ. In nucleotides, the CDR3 is TGCGCCAGCAGCACTGGATTTGGGATTCAAGAGACCCAGTACTTC. As protein: CASSTGFGIQETQYF. Complete variable domain (other parts from reference TRBV5-1 and TRBJ2-5): KAGVTQTPRYLIKTRGQQVTLSCSPISGHRSVSWYQQTPGQGLQFLFEYFSETQRNKGNFPGRFSGRQFSNSRSEMNVSTLELGDSALYLCASSTGFGIQETQYFGPGTRLLVL.

The V call is TRBV11-2, the J call TRBJ1-1; D may be TRBD1 (5 bases). Germline loops: CDR1 SGHAT, CDR2 FQNNGV. V lost 5 bases and J 2 bases, leaving 15 bases between the germline ends. CDR3 size: 15 residues. The CDR3 sequence: CASSLPGGVNTEAFF. The CDR3 nucleotides are TGTGCCAGCAGCCTTCCCGGGGGGGTAAACACTGAAGCTTTCTTT. Filled out from reference TRBV11-2 and TRBJ1-1, the complete variable domain reads EAGVAQSPRYKIIEKRQSVAFWCNPISGHATLYWYQQILGQGPKLLIQFQNNGVVDDSQLPKDRFSAERLKGVDSTLKIQPAKLEDSAVYLCASSLPGGVNTEAFFGQGTRLTVV.

The V and J genes are TRBV6-1 and TRBJ2-7; tentative D call: TRBD2 (6 bases). Trimming took off 10 bases at V and 5 bases at J, with 18 bases between the two ends. CDR1 and CDR2 (germline): MNHNS, SASEGT. There are 13 residues in the CDR3. The CDR3 coding sequence is TGTGCCAACCGAAAAGAGGGAGGCGACGAGCAGTACTTC. Amino acid sequence: CANRKEGGDEQYF.

V and J are TRBV15 and TRBJ2-7; tentative D call: TRBD2 (7 bases). Trimming stripped 0 bases from V and 3 bases from J, with 12 bases between. Germline V lookup: CDR1 LNHNV, CDR2 YYDKDF (reference sequence). CDR3 length: 15 residues. The CDR3 reads CATSREGGHHYEQYF. DNA of the CDR3: TGTGCCACCAGCAGAGAGGGGGGGCATCACTACGAGCAGTACTTC.

V and J are TRBV4-3 and TRBJ2-4; 8 bases are shared with TRBD1. The CDR3 covers 14 residues. V shed 0 bases, J shed 10 bases, and the junction held 5 bases outside the gene matches. CDR1 is LGHNA, CDR2 YSLEER, per germline. Written as DNA, the CDR3 is TGCGCCAGCAGCCAAGAAGGGACAGGTTCTATTCAGTACTTC. It is translated as CASSQEGTGSIQYF.

The chain uses TRBV7-9 and TRBJ1-1, with no clear D. V gave up 2 bases and J gave up 10 bases, with 8 bases separating them. This CDR3 is 11 amino acids long. Per the germline V gene, CDR1 is SEHNR and CDR2 is FQNEAQ (reference sequence). CDR3 in DNA: TGTGCCAGCAGCTTACCCGCGGGAGCTTTCTTT. The encoded protein is CASSLPAGAFF.

CDR3 sequence reads: CASSVPGTSGRVYEQYF. The CDR3 nucleotides are TGTGCCAGCAGTGTCCCAGGGACTAGCGGGAGAGTCTACGAGCAGTACTTC. This chain connects TRBV6-1 to TRBJ2-7, with 14 bases that match TRBD2. Unmatched junction bases numbered 8, after V lost 4 bases and J lost 3 bases. Germline lookup yields CDR1 MNHNS and CDR2 SASEGT. The CDR3 runs 17 residues.

The V and J genes are TRBV2 and TRBJ2-1; D uncertain. Trimming removed 5 bases from V and 0 bases from J, with 8 bases in between. The CDR3 length is 14 residues. Germline CDR1 is SNHLY and CDR2 is FYNNEI. DNA for the CDR3: TGTGCCAGCAGTCGGCAGAGCTCCTACAATGAGCAGTTCTTC. As protein: CASSRQSSYNEQFF.

V is TRBV9 and J is TRBJ2-5; D may be TRBD2 (5 bases). CDR3 length: 14 amino acids. V was trimmed by 0 bases and J by 4 bases, leaving 10 bases between them. CDR1 SGDLS and CDR2 YYNGEE come from the germline V gene. CDR3 bases: TGTGCCAGCAGCGTAGCACTAGTCGGAGAGACCCAGTACTTC. It translates to CASSVALVGETQYF.

In this sample, this clone turned up once. The chain combines TRBV7-2 with TRBJ2-7, with a possible D match to TRBD2 (7 bases). Germline V gene data show CDR1 as SGHTA and CDR2 as FQGNSA. Deletions cut 5 bases from V and 2 bases from J, with 16 bases between. The CDR3 is made up of 15 amino acids. Here the CDR3 DNA reads TGTGCCAGCAGCCCTACAGGGACTACAACCTACGAGCAGTACTTC. It encodes CASSPTGTTTYEQYF.

The chain recombines TRBV19 with TRBJ2-7; tentatively, D is TRBD1 (5 bases). The germline CDR1 and CDR2 sequences are LNHDA and SQIVND (reference sequence). The CDR3 covers 13 residues. The ends were cut back, 3 bases at V and 5 bases at J, with 11 bases in the middle. CDR3 nucleotides: TGTGCCAGTAGTATCGAGTGGGGCCACGAGCAGTACTTC. This gives the protein CASSIEWGHEQYF.

V and J are TRBV11-2 and TRBJ1-2, with D possibly TRBD1 on 6 matching bases. Germline V gene data show CDR1 as SGHAT and CDR2 as FQNNGV. This CDR3 has 14 residues. V lost 2 bases, J lost 1 base, and 8 bases lay in between. This CDR3 reads CASSLSRGNYGYTF. CDR3 DNA sequence: TGTGCCAGCAGCTTAAGCAGGGGTAACTATGGCTACACCTTC.

V usage is TRBV13 and J usage is TRBJ2-3; 7 positions agree with TRBD1. V shed 5 bases and J 6 bases; nucleotides not matched to a gene: 11. The CDR3 totals 15 residues. Germline values: CDR1 PRHDT, CDR2 FYEKMQ (reference sequence). Written as DNA, the CDR3 is TGTGCCAGCAGCCCCCAGGGGGTCTTCACGGATACGCAGTATTTT. This codes for CASSPQGVFTDTQYF.

The chain carries TRBV6-1 and TRBJ2-2; D is ambiguous. CDR1 and CDR2 (germline): MNHNS, SASEGT. This CDR3 has 14 amino acids. The ends were cut back, 4 bases at V and 3 bases at J, with 9 bases in the middle. The CDR3 reads CASSVQGDTGELFF. The CDR3 bases are TGTGCCAGCAGTGTTCAAGGAGACACCGGGGAGCTGTTTTTT.

This clone was found once. The chain carries TRBV6-1 and TRBJ2-7, with TRBD1 matching over 7 bases. J was trimmed by 0 bases and V by 6 bases; bases with no gene match: 5. There are 14 residues in the CDR3. Germline V gene lookup returns CDR1 MNHNS and CDR2 SASEGT. The CDR3 coding sequence is TGTGCCAGCAGGGTAGGGACAGCCTCCTACGAGCAGTACTTC. It yields the protein CASRVGTASYEQYF.

The chain uses TRBV2 and TRBJ1-4, with 11 bases that match TRBD1. The CDR3 is 17 amino acids. With 3 bases clipped from V and 8 bases from J, the junction kept 11 bases outside the gene matches. In germline, CDR1 is SNHLY, CDR2 FYNNEI. The CDR3 coding sequence is TGTGCCAGCAGTGAGAGGACAGGGGGCGCGATAGGAGAAAAACTGTTTTTT. This encodes CASSERTGGAIGEKLFF.

The rearrangement uses TRBV11-2 and TRBJ1-4; no clear D. Germline V lookup: CDR1 SGHAT, CDR2 FQNNGV. V was pared by 5 bases and J by 2 bases, with 24 bases between. This CDR3 region has 19 residues. CDR3 protein: CASSQGRRNRRGTNEKLFF. As DNA, the CDR3 is TGTGCCAGCAGCCAAGGACGCCGCAATCGAAGAGGCACTAATGAAAAACTGTTTTTT. The full variable domain, completed using reference TRBV11-2 and TRBJ1-4, is EAGVAQSPRYKIIEKRQSVAFWCNPISGHATLYWYQQILGQGPKLLIQFQNNGVVDDSQLPKDRFSAERLKGVDSTLKIQPAKLEDSAVYLCASSQGRRNRRGTNEKLFFGSGTQLSVL.

V and J are TRBV19 and TRBJ2-3; 7 positions match TRBD1. V lost 7 bases and J lost 4; bases outside the gene matches: 8. This CDR3 is built from 14 residues. The germline V gene encodes CDR1 LNHDA and CDR2 SQIVND (reference sequence). The CDR3 protein is CASKPGQTADTQYF. DNA of the CDR3: TGTGCCAGTAAACCGGGACAGACCGCAGATACGCAGTATTTT.

The chain joins TRBV7-3 to TRBJ2-3; 8 bases fit TRBD1. V shed 5 bases and J 4 bases; nucleotides not matched to a gene: 11. The length of the CDR3 is 16 residues. Germline assignment: CDR1 SGHTA and CDR2 FQGTGA. CDR3 in amino acids: CASSQGQAKRADTQYF. Here the CDR3 DNA reads TGTGCCAGCAGCCAGGGACAGGCCAAAAGGGCAGATACGCAGTATTTT. Full variable domain (rest looked up from reference TRBV7-3 and TRBJ2-3): GAGVSQTPSNKVTEKGKYVELRCDPISGHTALYWYRQSLGQGPEFLIYFQGTGAADDSGLPNDRFFAVRPEGSVSTLKIQRTERGDSAVYLCASSQGQAKRADTQYFGPGTRLTVL.

The chain is built from TRBV11-2 and TRBJ2-1; the match to TRBD2 covers 7 bases. CDR3 length: 16 residues. The trim removed 1 base at V and 5 bases at J, leaving 8 bases unmatched. CDR1 and CDR2 from the germline V gene are SGHAT and FQNNGV. The CDR3 DNA sequence: TGTGCCAGCAGCTTAGTCCTACTAGCGACTCACAATGAGCAGTTCTTC. Protein: CASSLVLLATHNEQFF.

The DNA for the CDR3 is TGTGCCAGCAGCCAAAGGTCCGGGACAGAAAGCACAGATACGCAGTATTTT. Translation: CASSQRSGTESTDTQYF. V usage is TRBV14 and J usage is TRBJ2-3; 7 bases match TRBD1. The CDR3 length is 17 residues. Looked up from germline, CDR1 is SGHDN and CDR2 is FVKESK. The ends lost 2 bases at V and 0 bases at J; junction bases unmatched: 8. Using reference TRBV14 and TRBJ2-3 for the parts outside the CDR3, the full variable domain is EAGVTQFPSHSVIEKGQTVTLRCDPISGHDNLYWYRRVMGKEIKFLLHFVKESKQDESGMPNNRFLAERTGGTYSTLKVQPAELEDSGVYFCASSQRSGTESTDTQYFGPGTRLTVL.

The J gene is TRBJ1-2, the V gene TRBV2; D may be TRBD1 (5 bases). The CDR3 extends over 14 amino acids. The ends were cut back, 10 bases at V and 1 base at J, with 16 bases in the middle. Germline CDR1 reads SNHLY; CDR2 reads FYNNEI. The CDR3: CATPMGPNNYGYTF. CDR3 sequence (DNA): TGTGCCACACCTATGGGGCCGAATAACTATGGCTACACCTTC.